This T cell receptor beta chain is from a study of T cells in Graves' hyperthyroidism and ophthalmopathy (dated by TCRdb to 2018 to 2020). As for the study more broadly: Peripheral blood was sampled at the time of initial diagnosis, prior to any treatment. The 100 or so discovery patients were randomly divided into training and test sets at a 7:3 ratio. To identify TCR V-J signatures that set the groups apart, the researchers used a discovery cohort of more than 95 patients, made up of roughly 40 with Graves' ophthalmopathy and some 55 with stable Graves' hyperthyroidism. After blood sampling, hyperthyroidism patients were treated with methimazole at a starting dose of 30 mg daily, and ophthalmopathy patients were treated with high-dose intravenous methylprednisolone. Prospective prediction of ophthalmopathy was tested in an independent validation cohort of approximately 18 hyperthyroidism patients and roughly 16 patients who later progressed to ophthalmopathy. The paper describes TCR Vbeta CDR3 sequencing of about 140 peripheral blood samples, made up of around 41 ophthalmopathy patients, some 76 hyperthyroidism patients and roughly 17 progressor patients. The study also compared thyroid tissue and blood T-cell repertoires from five or six Graves' hyperthyroidism patients.

Findings and caveats that apply to the study as a whole: In validation, the model predicted progression to ophthalmopathy a median of approximately 6.6 months before onset, with about 64% sensitivity and around 76% specificity. A model built on a 13 V-J signature distinguished ophthalmopathy from stable hyperthyroidism, reaching over 85% sensitivity and 81% to 83% specificity in cross-validation and 80%/75% in testing. No statistical method was used to fix the sample size in advance, and group allocation was not hidden from the investigators. Most expanded thyroid clonotypes (frequency above 0.001) were also detected in blood, a finding suggesting that blood repertoires may reflect thyroid immune responses.

This clonotype was counted at least ten times. Its antigen target is currently unknown. No clone much larger than this one lies a single base away; base qualities are absent. The germline V gene gives CDR1 as SNHLY and CDR2 as FYNNEI. Trimming removed 2 bases from V and 4 bases from J; the gene matches leave 4 bases unexplained. The CDR3 holds 15 amino acids from the cysteine to the phenylalanine. Of all the DNA, just the CDR3 is kept, 45 bases in frame from base 1. Amplification of TCR beta CDR3 regions was carried out from RNA transcripts. For the first round of RT-PCR on the TCR CDR3, the HTBI primer set was used together with the Qiagen OneStep RT-PCR kit. Libraries were constructed in a second round of multiplex PCR, after which size selection and purification were performed. Libraries were sequenced paired-end with 100 bp reads on an Illumina HiSeq2000. On the authors' methods: SOAPnuke was used to process the raw data, throwing out any read that contained adapters or uncalled bases, had a mean Phred below 15, or lacked an exact constant-primer or identifier match. High-quality paired reads were merged using COPE v1.2.5, and each unique nucleotide sequence was defined as a clonotype. Clonotypes were aligned to IMGT TRBV, TRBD and TRBJ reference segments using MiTCR v1.1. Only V-J combinations with frequency above 0.0001, covering 99.2% of repertoires, were analysed. A TCS score was defined as the ratio between F50 (clonal expansion) and ExV (chaos), using BLOSUM62-based TCRdist between CDR3 peptides within each V-J. Welch's t-statistics and random forest reduced approximately 520 V-J features to roughly 13, which were used in a naive Bayes classifier (R e1071). TCRdb's own reprocessing of the public reads used fastp at Q25 and MiXCR and kept productive beta chains. Each record represents a unique CDR3 protein, reported with the most common genes and DNA among its rows. The V and J calls were not made by the authors but by TCRdb's processing. The sample table holds hundreds of thousands of distinct CDR3 sequences, of which 16% were seen once. About 17% of the sample lies in the top ten.

A patient counted as having stable Graves' hyperthyroidism if no progression to ophthalmopathy occurred over 18 months of follow-up. Hyperthyroidism patients were newly diagnosed, with disease duration under 2 months, and aged 18 to 65 years. Exclusion was applied to patients with uncontrolled infections, other autoimmune diseases, pregnancy or lactation. Diagnoses were established on the basis of clinical symptoms, serum thyroxine and TRAb, thyroid ultrasound, and orbital computed tomography. Ficoll-Paque density gradient centrifugation was used to isolate PBMCs from 8.5 to 10 ml of fresh peripheral blood. Total RNA was extracted using Trizol reagent, and RNA quality was assessed on an Agilent 2100 Bioanalyzer.

The TCR sequence derives from a woman aged 18-29 years with Graves' hyperthyroidism. In this chain, TRBV2 is recombined with TRBJ2-1; 8 middle bases align to TRBD2. The sequenced material came from blood. The sequence in DNA is TGTGCCAGCAGTGAAACTAGCGGAAGATACAATGAGCAGTTCTTC. Its coded protein is CASSETSGRYNEQFF. This CDR3, with the reference TRBV2 and TRBJ2-1 proteins standing in past its ends, gives the full variable domain EPEVTQTPSHQVTQMGQEVILRCVPISNHLYFYWYRQILGQKVEFLVSFYNNEISEKSEIFDDQFSVERPDGSNFTLKIRSTKLEDSAMYFCASSETSGRYNEQFFGPGTRLTVL.